The 13 T cell receptor beta chains below come from one sample, sequenced in a study of spatial heterogeneity in lung cancer. The antigens these receptors bind are not known. Time point given: sample taken at primary tumor resection. Study findings and constraints: Counts of expanded alpha and beta TCRs within tumors tracked the tumor nonsynonymous mutation count.

TCRdb redid the calling of the 5' RACE reads with MiXCR, one entry per CDR3 protein. There are about 14,000 distinct CDR3 sequences in the sample; about 4.8% occur only once, and around 18% lies in the top ten. The sample was lung tumor tissue, taken at surgery. These receptors all stem from a female donor with early-stage non-small cell lung cancer.

This clonotype was picked up many times. This beta chain slipped into a library made for alpha chains as a stray read, so its size is not meaningful. The V and J genes are TRBV29-1 and TRBJ1-2; 7 bases map to TRBD1. The trim removed 6 bases at V and 6 bases at J, leaving 13 bases unmatched. Germline CDR1 is SQVTM and CDR2 is ANQGSEA. CDR3 length: 14 residues. CDR3 in DNA: TGCAGCGTATTACCGGGACAGAATTCACATGGCTACACCTTC. Encoded protein: CSVLPGQNSHGYTF.

In regard to this clonotype: This beta chain is an off-target read within a library intended for alpha chains, so its frequency means little. V is TRBV7-2 and J is TRBJ2-3, with TRBD2 matching 9 bases. V was pared by 5 bases and J by 4 bases, with 10 bases of the junction left unmatched. Germline assignment: CDR1 SGHTA and CDR2 FQGNSA. This CDR3 has 16 amino acids. In DNA, the CDR3 is TGTGCCAGCAGCCCCAAACCGGGACTAGCTTCAGATACGCAGTATTTT. This translates into CASSPKPGLASDTQYF.

This clonotype has a count of ten or more. Because the library targeted alpha chains, this beta chain is an off-target read whose size means little. The chain employs TRBV19 and TRBJ1-5; the D gene is possibly TRBD1 (6 bases). V lost 3 bases and J 7 bases, leaving 13 bases between the germline ends. This CDR3 spans 14 amino acids. CDR1 and CDR2 (germline): LNHDA, SQIVND (reference sequence). CDR3: CASSMPGEGQPQHF. The CDR3 DNA follows: TGTGCCAGTAGTATGCCAGGGGAGGGACAGCCCCAGCATTTT. Supplemented by reference TRBV19 and TRBJ1-5, the full variable domain reads DGGITQSPKYLFRKEGQNVTLSCEQNLNHDAMYWYRQDPGQGLRLIYYSQIVNDFQKGDIAEGYSVSREKKESFPLTVTSAQKNPTAFYLCASSMPGEGQPQHFGDGTRLSIL.

This clonotype was counted at least ten times. This beta chain is an unintended read in a library built for alpha chains; its size means little. The V call is TRBV12-3 or TRBV12-4, the J call TRBJ1-1; 7 bases fit TRBD1. With V trimmed by 6 bases and J by 4 bases, 5 bases remained unmatched. This CDR3 has 13 residues. DNA for the CDR3: TGTGCCAGCAGCGACAGGGAGGGCACTGAAGCTTTCTTT. Its protein product is CASSDREGTEAFF.

This clonotype has ten or more counts. Being off target in a library aimed at alpha chains, this beta chain has a size of little meaning. The chain employs TRBV29-1 and TRBJ2-3; tentatively, D is TRBD1 (6 bases). This CDR3 has 12 amino acids. Germline loops: CDR1 SQVTM, CDR2 ANQGSEA. Trimming cost V 3 bases and J 6 bases, with 10 bases left between them. The CDR3 sequence is CSVDWGQDTQYF. CDR3 nucleotides: TGCAGCGTTGATTGGGGGCAGGATACGCAGTATTTT.

This clonotype has at least ten counts. For a library built for alpha chains, this beta chain is a stray read; little rests on its size. The chain recombines TRBV14 with TRBJ2-3, with 7 bases matching TRBD1. This CDR3 contains 15 residues. Germline assignment: CDR1 SGHDN and CDR2 FVKESK. The ends lost 4 bases at V and 0 bases at J; junction bases unmatched: 4. DNA for the CDR3: TGTGCCAGCAGCCGGGGGACAGCTAGCACAGATACGCAGTATTTT. This codes for CASSRGTASTDTQYF.

In its sample, this clonotype was seen many times. This beta chain came through as a stray read in a library set up for alpha chains, and its size says little. This chain uses TRBV5-5 with TRBJ1-2; D not certain. V was shortened by 5 bases and J by 7 bases, with 15 bases between the two germline ends. The CDR3 runs to 13 residues. Germline V lookup: CDR1 SGHKS, CDR2 YYEKEE (reference sequence). The DNA for the CDR3 is TGTGCCAGCAGGCCCCCCGGAGGTGGTGGCTACACCTTC. Protein sequence: CASRPPGGGGYTF.

The table lists this clonotype with many counts. The library was built for alpha chains, so this beta chain is an off-target read and its size means little. DNA for the CDR3: TGTGCCAGCAGTTTGCCTAGCCTGGAGACCCAGTACTTC. Protein product: CASSLPSLETQYF. The chain combines TRBV28 with TRBJ2-5, with D maybe TRBD2 (5 bases). Trimming left V 3 bases short and J 5 bases short, with 10 bases between. Germline V CDR1 and CDR2: MDHEN, SYDVKM. CDR3 size: 13 residues.

This clonotype has at least ten counts. This beta chain is a stray read from a library made for alpha chains; its abundance is not meaningful. The chain is built from TRBV5-1 and TRBJ2-1; 7 bases are a match to TRBD1. CDR1 and CDR2 (germline): SGHRS, YFSETQ. Trimming took 1 base from V and 1 from J; bases not matched to a gene: 2. The CDR3 is 15 amino acids. CDR3 sequence reads: CASSLTGASYNEQFF. The CDR3 DNA reads as TGCGCCAGCAGCTTGACAGGGGCGTCCTACAATGAGCAGTTCTTC.

This clonotype was detected many times. Since the library was made to target alpha chains, this beta chain is a stray read and its abundance is not meaningful. V is TRBV6-5 and J is TRBJ1-5; no reliable D call. V shed 7 bases and J shed 3 bases, with 10 bases lying between them. In germline, CDR1 is MNHEY, CDR2 SVGAGI. This CDR3 comprises 13 residues. The CDR3 sequence: CASTDLINQPQHF. The CDR3 region has the DNA TGTGCCAGCACTGACTTAATCAATCAGCCCCAGCATTTT.

This clonotype was picked up many times. Because the library targeted alpha chains, this beta chain is an off-target read whose size means little. V is TRBV24-1 and J is TRBJ2-1; 7 bases align to TRBD2. CDR1 and CDR2 (germline): KGHDR, SFDVKD. V was clipped by 0 bases and J by 6 bases; unmatched bases: 4. This CDR3 has 15 residues. The CDR3 protein is CATSDLSSGFNEQFF. DNA for the CDR3: TGTGCCACCAGTGATTTGTCTAGCGGCTTCAATGAGCAGTTCTTC.

This clonotype came up many times. This beta chain turned up in a library designed for alpha chains; as an off-target read, its abundance says little. This sequence joins TRBV20-1 and TRBJ2-3; D call uncertain. V lost 0 bases and J lost 2, with 6 bases in between. There are 13 residues in the CDR3. Germline V CDR1 and CDR2: DFQATT, SNEGSKA (reference sequence). CDR3: CSARESNTDTQYF. The CDR3 nucleotides read TGCAGTGCTAGAGAAAGCAACACAGATACGCAGTATTTT.

This clonotype was counted many times. This beta chain slipped into a library made for alpha chains as a stray read, so its size is not meaningful. The chain couples TRBV18 to TRBJ2-2; D is undetermined. In germline, CDR1 is KGHSH, CDR2 LQKENI. The CDR3 spans 11 residues. The V gene lost 3 bases and the J gene lost 8 bases, with 4 bases spanning the gap. The chain's CDR3 is CASSPGGELFF. For the CDR3, the DNA is TGTGCCAGCTCACCGGGTGGGGAGCTGTTTTTT.